These T cell receptor beta chains were read from a single sample in a study of blood T cell repertoires in COVID-19. The repertoire was sequenced with immunoSEQ multiplex PCR; TCRdb's copy has only in-frame clones and lacks some. The table lists hundreds of thousands of clones, roughly nine tenths of them singletons. What was sequenced was PBMCs or T cells enriched from blood (not recorded which). The source is a man aged 55 to 70 who had recovered from COVID-19. The CDR3 runs from the conserved cysteine through the conserved F or W. The order of the fields is V gene, clone size, J gene, D gene, CDR3 protein, CDR3 DNA. A D gene is named only where the DNA matches it firmly. Not every row has a clone size; where given, it reads once, few, many or a size class.

v_call: TRBV3-1/TRBV3-2; clone_size: NA; j_call: TRBJ2-1; d_call: TRBD2; cdr3_aa: CASSQAGGRAYNEQFF; cdr3_nt: TGTGCCAGCAGCCAAGCCGGCGGGAGAGCCTACAATGAGCAGTTCTTC
v_call: TRBV5-8; clone_size: NA; j_call: TRBJ1-5; d_call: TRBD1; cdr3_aa: CASSLGTESNQPQHF; cdr3_nt: TGTGCCAGCAGCCTCGGGACAGAAAGCAATCAGCCCCAGCATTTT
v_call: TRBV5-6; clone_size: NA; j_call: TRBJ2-2; d_call: TRBD2; cdr3_aa: CASSKGLAGRNTGELFF; cdr3_nt: TGTGCCAGCAGCAAGGGACTAGCGGGAAGAAACACCGGGGAGCTGTTTTTT
v_call: TRBV14; clone_size: NA; j_call: TRBJ2-5; d_call: TRBD1; cdr3_aa: CASSQNRGQETQYF; cdr3_nt: TGTGCCAGCAGCCAAAACAGGGGGCAAGAGACCCAGTACTTC
v_call: TRBV19; clone_size: NA; j_call: TRBJ2-1; d_call: TRBD2; cdr3_aa: CASSPQGLAGKGFF; cdr3_nt: TGTGCCAGTAGCCCCCAGGGACTAGCGGGGAAGGGGTTCTTC
v_call: TRBV7-2; clone_size: once; j_call: TRBJ1-4; d_call: TRBD1; cdr3_aa: CASSSPGGGAEKLFF; cdr3_nt: TGTGCCAGCAGCTCCCCAGGGGGCGGAGCTGAAAAACTGTTTTTT
v_call: TRBV3-1/TRBV3-2; clone_size: NA; j_call: TRBJ2-7; d_call: NA; cdr3_aa: CASSPPQQMRDEQYF; cdr3_nt: TGTGCCAGCAGTCCCCCCCAGCAGATGAGGGACGAGCAGTACTTC
v_call: TRBV7-9; clone_size: NA; j_call: TRBJ2-7; d_call: NA; cdr3_aa: CASSSSGTNHEQYF; cdr3_nt: TGTGCCAGCAGCTCGTCTGGGACAAATCACGAGCAGTACTTC
v_call: TRBV7-6; clone_size: few; j_call: TRBJ1-3; d_call: NA; cdr3_aa: CASSPDTGRSGNTIYF; cdr3_nt: TGTGCCAGCAGCCCGGACACAGGCCGCTCTGGAAACACCATATATTTT
v_call: TRBV7-9; clone_size: NA; j_call: TRBJ1-6; d_call: TRBD1; cdr3_aa: CASSSTGNSPLHF; cdr3_nt: TGTGCCAGCAGCTCGACAGGGAACTCACCCCTCCACTTT
v_call: TRBV6-5; clone_size: NA; j_call: TRBJ1-1; d_call: TRBD1; cdr3_aa: CASSYAPDDRDTEAFF; cdr3_nt: TGTGCCAGCAGTTACGCCCCCGACGACAGGGATACTGAAGCTTTCTTT
v_call: TRBV6-5; clone_size: NA; j_call: TRBJ2-3; d_call: NA; cdr3_aa: CASRFLSEGAPDTQYF; cdr3_nt: TGTGCCAGCCGTTTTCTTAGCGAAGGAGCCCCAGATACGCAGTATTTT
v_call: TRBV7-2; clone_size: NA; j_call: TRBJ1-1; d_call: NA; cdr3_aa: CASSQQGNTEAFF; cdr3_nt: TGTGCCAGCAGCCAACAGGGGAACACTGAAGCTTTCTTT
v_call: TRBV25-1; clone_size: NA; j_call: TRBJ2-2; d_call: TRBD1; cdr3_aa: CATGTGVVDGELFF; cdr3_nt: TGTGCCACCGGGACAGGGGTGGTGGACGGGGAGCTGTTTTTT
v_call: TRBV19; clone_size: NA; j_call: TRBJ2-7; d_call: TRBD1; cdr3_aa: CASSPRTGGTYEQYF; cdr3_nt: TGTGCCAGTAGTCCCCGGACAGGGGGCACCTACGAGCAGTACTTC
v_call: TRBV13; clone_size: NA; j_call: TRBJ2-7; d_call: TRBD1; cdr3_aa: CASSSDRGNYEQYF; cdr3_nt: TGTGCCAGCAGCTCGGACAGGGGGAACTACGAGCAGTACTTC
v_call: TRBV27; clone_size: once; j_call: TRBJ1-6; d_call: TRBD1; cdr3_aa: CASSAGTGGDNSPLHF; cdr3_nt: TGTGCCAGCAGTGCAGGGACAGGGGGCGATAATTCACCCCTCCACTTT
v_call: TRBV9; clone_size: once; j_call: TRBJ2-1; d_call: TRBD2; cdr3_aa: CASHEAGAYNEQFF; cdr3_nt: TGTGCCAGCCATGAAGCGGGAGCCTACAATGAGCAGTTCTTC
v_call: TRBV29-1; clone_size: NA; j_call: TRBJ1-1; d_call: NA; cdr3_aa: CSALRNEGTEAFF; cdr3_nt: TGCAGCGCCCTTCGCAACGAGGGCACTGAAGCTTTCTTT
v_call: TRBV10-1; clone_size: NA; j_call: TRBJ1-1; d_call: NA; cdr3_aa: CASTEGEGGMMNTEAFF; cdr3_nt: TGCGCCAGCACTGAGGGGGAGGGCGGAATGATGAACACTGAAGCTTTCTTT
v_call: TRBV24-1; clone_size: NA; j_call: TRBJ2-1; d_call: TRBD1; cdr3_aa: CATSDLVPGQGILVYNEQFF; cdr3_nt: TGTGCCACCAGTGATCTTGTCCCGGGACAGGGGATCCTAGTCTACAATGAGCAGTTCTTC
v_call: TRBV7-9; clone_size: NA; j_call: TRBJ2-7; d_call: TRBD1; cdr3_aa: CASSPNRGFSYEQYF; cdr3_nt: TGTGCCAGCAGCCCCAACAGGGGGTTTTCCTACGAGCAGTACTTC
v_call: TRBV5-4; clone_size: NA; j_call: TRBJ2-7; d_call: TRBD1; cdr3_aa: CASSQDRGRYEQYF; cdr3_nt: TGTGCCAGCAGTCAGGACAGGGGGCGATACGAGCAGTACTTC
v_call: TRBV7-9; clone_size: NA; j_call: TRBJ2-1; d_call: TRBD1; cdr3_aa: CASSLGQGKDNEQFF; cdr3_nt: TGTGCCAGCAGCTTGGGACAGGGAAAAGACAATGAGCAGTTCTTC
v_call: TRBV18; clone_size: NA; j_call: TRBJ2-5; d_call: TRBD2; cdr3_aa: CASSPLVPAGGGETQYF; cdr3_nt: TGTGCCAGCTCACCACTGGTTCCAGCGGGAGGTGGAGAGACCCAGTACTTC
v_call: TRBV6-5; clone_size: NA; j_call: TRBJ2-2; d_call: NA; cdr3_aa: CASSYALDTGELFF; cdr3_nt: TGTGCCAGCAGTTACGCGCTCGACACCGGGGAGCTGTTTTTT
v_call: TRBV6-6; clone_size: NA; j_call: TRBJ2-7; d_call: NA; cdr3_aa: CVSTGAGGRYEQYF; cdr3_nt: TGTGTTTCGACGGGGGCCGGGGGGCGGTACGAGCAGTACTTC
v_call: TRBV7-2; clone_size: NA; j_call: TRBJ1-5; d_call: NA; cdr3_aa: CASSLVAGDQPQHF; cdr3_nt: TGTGCCAGCAGCTTAGTTGCAGGGGATCAGCCCCAGCATTTT
v_call: TRBV18; clone_size: NA; j_call: TRBJ1-2; d_call: NA; cdr3_aa: CASSEIDSSYGYTF; cdr3_nt: TGTGCCAGCTCAGAGATCGACAGTTCCTATGGCTACACCTTC
v_call: TRBV30; clone_size: NA; j_call: TRBJ2-7; d_call: NA; cdr3_aa: CAWSTNTYEQYF; cdr3_nt: TGTGCCTGGAGTACAAATACCTACGAGCAGTACTTC
v_call: TRBV2; clone_size: NA; j_call: TRBJ1-5; d_call: NA; cdr3_aa: CASSVRGRGDQPQHF; cdr3_nt: TGTGCCAGCAGTGTCAGGGGTAGGGGAGATCAGCCCCAGCATTTT
v_call: TRBV24-1; clone_size: NA; j_call: TRBJ1-5; d_call: TRBD1; cdr3_aa: CAADRDRPNQPQHF; cdr3_nt: TGTGCCGCAGACAGGGATAGACCCAATCAGCCCCAGCATTTT
v_call: TRBV30; clone_size: NA; j_call: TRBJ1-5; d_call: TRBD1; cdr3_aa: CAWSKTGGDQPQHF; cdr3_nt: TGTGCCTGGAGTAAGACAGGGGGCGATCAGCCCCAGCATTTT
v_call: TRBV2; clone_size: NA; j_call: TRBJ1-1; d_call: NA; cdr3_aa: CASSRDIDQAFF; cdr3_nt: TGTGCCAGCAGTAGGGACATTGATCAGGCTTTCTTT
v_call: TRBV23-1; clone_size: NA; j_call: TRBJ1-3; d_call: TRBD1; cdr3_aa: CASSQLGITGGASHGNTIYF; cdr3_nt: TGCGCCAGCAGTCAATTGGGTATAACAGGGGGCGCCAGTCATGGAAACACCATATATTTT
v_call: TRBV10-1; clone_size: NA; j_call: TRBJ2-3; d_call: NA; cdr3_aa: CASSYIQGDTQYF; cdr3_nt: TGCGCCAGCAGCTATATACAGGGCGATACGCAGTATTTT
v_call: TRBV5-1; clone_size: NA; j_call: TRBJ2-7; d_call: TRBD2; cdr3_aa: CASSLAGLAGYEQYF; cdr3_nt: TGCGCCAGCAGCTTGGCAGGACTAGCGGGTTACGAGCAGTACTTC
v_call: TRBV3-1/TRBV3-2; clone_size: NA; j_call: TRBJ1-3; d_call: NA; cdr3_aa: CASRDSRQDRNTIYF; cdr3_nt: TGTGCCAGCAGAGACTCGAGACAGGATAGAAACACCATATATTTT
v_call: TRBV11-3; clone_size: once; j_call: TRBJ2-1; d_call: TRBD2; cdr3_aa: CASSLALASGRNEQFF; cdr3_nt: TGTGCCAGCAGCTTAGCTCTCGCTAGCGGGAGGAATGAGCAGTTCTTC
v_call: TRBV7-3; clone_size: NA; j_call: TRBJ2-7; d_call: NA; cdr3_aa: CASSLTAGESSEQYF; cdr3_nt: TGTGCCAGCAGCTTAACGGCAGGGGAGTCCAGCGAGCAGTACTTC
v_call: TRBV21-1; clone_size: once; j_call: TRBJ2-7; d_call: NA; cdr3_aa: CASSKGVSGQGFYEQYF; cdr3_nt: TGTGCCAGCAGCAAAGGTGTATCGGGACAGGGATTCTACGAGCAGTACTTC
v_call: TRBV3-1/TRBV3-2; clone_size: NA; j_call: TRBJ1-4; d_call: NA; cdr3_aa: CASSDGYATNEKLFF; cdr3_nt: TGTGCCAGCAGCGACGGGTACGCAACTAATGAAAAACTGTTTTTT
v_call: TRBV6-5; clone_size: NA; j_call: TRBJ2-2; d_call: TRBD2; cdr3_aa: CASSAGRGNTGELFF; cdr3_nt: TGTGCCAGCAGCGCGGGGAGGGGGAACACCGGGGAGCTGTTTTTT
v_call: TRBV2; clone_size: NA; j_call: TRBJ1-1; d_call: NA; cdr3_aa: CASRLNHPVGNTDTEAFF; cdr3_nt: TGTGCCAGCAGATTGAACCATCCGGTCGGGAATACGGACACTGAAGCTTTCTTT
v_call: TRBV3-1/TRBV3-2; clone_size: NA; j_call: TRBJ2-1; d_call: NA; cdr3_aa: CASSLLSLREQFF; cdr3_nt: TGTGCCAGCAGCCTTCTCTCCTTGCGGGAGCAGTTCTTC
v_call: TRBV30; clone_size: NA; j_call: TRBJ1-2; d_call: TRBD1; cdr3_aa: CAWSAGQGVYGYTF; cdr3_nt: TGTGCCTGGTCGGCGGGACAGGGGGTCTATGGCTACACCTTC
v_call: TRBV27; clone_size: NA; j_call: TRBJ1-3; d_call: NA; cdr3_aa: CASPPPRRGFAGNTIYF; cdr3_nt: TGTGCCAGCCCTCCCCCGAGGAGAGGGTTCGCTGGAAACACCATATATTTT
v_call: TRBV6-5; clone_size: NA; j_call: TRBJ1-1; d_call: TRBD1; cdr3_aa: CASSTGGRTEAFF; cdr3_nt: TGTGCCAGCAGTACAGGGGGCAGAACTGAAGCTTTCTTT
v_call: TRBV5-1; clone_size: NA; j_call: TRBJ2-1; d_call: NA; cdr3_aa: CASRPTGESYNEQFF; cdr3_nt: TGCGCCAGCCGCCCCACGGGAGAGTCCTACAATGAGCAGTTCTTC
v_call: TRBV5-7; clone_size: NA; j_call: TRBJ1-1; d_call: TRBD1; cdr3_aa: CASSLPTGMNTEAFF; cdr3_nt: TGTGCCAGCAGCCTCCCGACAGGGATGAACACTGAAGCTTTCTTT
v_call: TRBV7-9; clone_size: NA; j_call: TRBJ2-2; d_call: NA; cdr3_aa: CASSLGTGFRTGELFF; cdr3_nt: TGTGCCAGCAGCTTAGGAACAGGTTTTCGGACCGGGGAGCTGTTTTTT
v_call: TRBV5-1; clone_size: NA; j_call: TRBJ1-1; d_call: NA; cdr3_aa: CASSLLGQGGEAFF; cdr3_nt: TGCGCCAGCAGCTTGCTAGGTCAAGGGGGTGAAGCTTTCTTT
v_call: TRBV7-9; clone_size: NA; j_call: TRBJ2-2; d_call: TRBD2; cdr3_aa: CASSSPAGTSLNTGELFF; cdr3_nt: TGTGCCAGCAGCTCCCCGGCCGGGACTAGCCTAAACACCGGGGAGCTGTTTTTT
v_call: TRBV7-9; clone_size: NA; j_call: TRBJ2-3; d_call: NA; cdr3_aa: CASSWGVDTQYF; cdr3_nt: TGTGCCAGCAGCTGGGGAGTCGATACGCAGTATTTT
v_call: TRBV5-1; clone_size: once; j_call: TRBJ2-3; d_call: TRBD2; cdr3_aa: CASSSFVTSRGTDTQYF; cdr3_nt: TGCGCCAGCAGCTCGTTCGTGACTAGCAGAGGCACAGATACGCAGTATTTT
v_call: TRBV9; clone_size: NA; j_call: TRBJ2-7; d_call: TRBD1; cdr3_aa: CASSAGTGYSEQYF; cdr3_nt: TGTGCCAGCAGCGCCGGGACAGGGTATTCCGAGCAGTACTTC
v_call: TRBV5-1; clone_size: once; j_call: TRBJ2-2; d_call: TRBD1; cdr3_aa: CASSLGQGAAVYTGELFF; cdr3_nt: TGCGCCAGCAGCTTGGGGCAGGGGGCCGCGGTTTACACCGGGGAGCTGTTTTTT
v_call: TRBV10-3; clone_size: NA; j_call: TRBJ2-7; d_call: TRBD1; cdr3_aa: CAITTGQGKYEQYF; cdr3_nt: TGTGCCATCACCACCGGACAGGGTAAATACGAGCAGTACTTC
v_call: TRBV4-2; clone_size: once; j_call: TRBJ2-1; d_call: NA; cdr3_aa: CASSQGPSVSYNEQFF; cdr3_nt: TGTGCCAGCAGCCAAGGTCCTAGCGTCTCCTACAATGAGCAGTTCTTC
v_call: TRBV29-1; clone_size: NA; j_call: TRBJ2-1; d_call: TRBD2; cdr3_aa: CSVTGLAATYTYNEQFF; cdr3_nt: TGCAGCGTTACGGGACTAGCGGCCACTTACACCTACAATGAGCAGTTCTTC